This TCR beta chain was sequenced for a study of follicular helper T cells after annual influenza vaccination. General study points: Undersampling of larger non-cTfh compartments could not be excluded. Each annual vaccination recalled recurring oligoclonal ICOS+CD38+ cTfh clonotypes.

The time point is: 2015-2016 season, 7 days after influenza vaccination. On this clone itself: As yet, its antigen is unknown.

TCRB was sequenced at Survey level resolution. Measured with immunoSEQ multiplex PCR; TCRdb has only the in-frame clones, and not every one. The sample shows around 7,300 clones, almost 85% of them seen only once. This TCR came from an adult who received the influenza vaccine. The sequencing here drew on CXCR5- memory CD4+ T cells sorted from blood, taken 7 days after influenza vaccination.

DNA of the CDR3: TGTGCCAGCAGCCCGATAAGCTCTGGAAACACCATATATTTT. Amino acids: CASSPISSGNTIYF. J is TRBJ1-3 and V is TRBV7-9; no firm D call. Between the trimmed V and J ends, which lost 5 bases and 0 bases, there was a span of 8 bases. Germline V CDR1 and CDR2: SEHNR, FQNEAQ (reference sequence). This CDR3 spans 14 amino acids.